The clone carrying this TCR beta chain appeared many times. Its antigen is still unknown. Method: immunoSEQ multiplex PCR; TCRdb's copy keeps in-frame clones and lacks some. The data show a few hundred thousand clones, 60% to 70% seen once. The source of the sample is a study of shared clonotypes between healthy human individuals. Study outcomes and limitations: Sequencing depth was expected to affect clonotype sharing among donors. Sampling included only blood; tissue repertoires likely differ.

Losses at the gene ends were 3 bases for V and 7 bases for J; bases not matched to a gene: 10. The CDR3 has 16 amino acids. CDR1 and CDR2 (germline): SNHLY, FYNNEI. The donor cohort consisted entirely of Caucasian adults residing in Nashville, Tennessee. CD45RA-negative memory and CD45RA+ naive subsets were split from the CD4+ cells. Sequenced input: memory CD4+ T cells sorted from blood. Documented subset: CD45RA-negative fraction. The rearrangement uses TRBV2 and TRBJ1-4, with TRBD1 identical over 8 bases. The clonotype was recovered from a young man in good health. This chain's CDR3 is CASSDSSGTGGEKLFF. CDR3 DNA sequence: TGTGCCAGCAGTGACTCTTCCGGGACAGGAGGTGAAAAACTGTTTTTT.